Included here is one T cell receptor beta chain sequence, with context. Generated by immunoSEQ multiplex PCR, the TCRdb table keeps only in-frame clones and is missing some. Here the sample spans some 350,000 clones, around 83% being singletons. These data belong to a study of blood T cell repertoires in COVID-19. V was trimmed by 5 bases and J by 0 bases, leaving 12 bases between them. The germline V gene encodes CDR1 LNHDA and CDR2 SQIVND (reference sequence). CDR3 size: 15 residues. The V call is TRBV19, the J call TRBJ2-3, with D perhaps matching TRBD1 (6 bases). Sequencing was performed on peripheral blood. The TCR comes from a young man with active or convalescent COVID-19. The CDR3 reads CASSPSTGSTDTQYF. The CDR3 DNA is TGTGCCAGTAGTCCAAGCACAGGGAGCACAGATACGCAGTATTTT.